The 7 T cell receptor beta chains below come from one sample, sequenced in a study of CD8 T cells in Susac syndrome. Random-hexamer reverse transcription was applied to roughly 0.5 to 1 ug RNA. MiXCR, applied by TCRdb to the immunoSEQ multiplex PCR reads, yields one record per CDR3 protein. The repertoire includes approximately 180,000 distinct CDR3 sequences, under 97% of them detected once, and around 0.09% sits in the top ten. Sequenced input: CD4+ T cells from PBMCs. Every receptor here comes from a human donor with multiple sclerosis.

The gene calls are TRBV5-1 and TRBJ1-6, with no clear D. V shed 5 bases and J shed 7 bases, with 10 bases lying between them. CDR1 is SGHRS, CDR2 YFSETQ, per germline. This CDR3 spans 13 amino acids. CDR3 coding DNA: TGCGCCAGCAGGGGAGAAACAAATTCACCCCTCCACTTT. Amino acids: CASRGETNSPLHF.

The chain recombines TRBV9 with TRBJ2-5, with 11 bases that match TRBD2. CDR1 SGDLS and CDR2 YYNGEE come from the germline V gene. V shed 0 bases, J shed 5 bases, and the junction held 9 bases outside the gene matches. This CDR3 spans 17 amino acids. The CDR3 is CASSVGDSGGAEETQYF. The DNA for the CDR3 is TGTGCCAGCAGCGTAGGCGATAGCGGGGGGGCCGAGGAGACCCAGTACTTC.

The V and J genes are TRBV20-1 and TRBJ1-2; D not resolved. CDR3 length equals 13 residues. Germline CDR1 is DFQATT and CDR2 is SNEGSKA (reference sequence). Trimming took 4 bases from V and 2 from J, leaving 11 bases between them. CDR3 sequence (DNA): TGCAGTGCTATCCCCGGGTCCAACTATGGCTACACCTTC. It codes for CSAIPGSNYGYTF.

The V and J genes are TRBV4-1 and TRBJ2-5, with D possibly being TRBD2 (6 bases). Trimming took off 3 bases at V and 3 bases at J, with 17 bases between the two ends. CDR1 is MGHRA and CDR2 is YSYEKL in the germline V gene. The CDR3 consists of 16 residues. The CDR3 DNA is TGCGCCAGCAGCCAGCATACCGGGACTGCAGAAGAGACCCAGTACTTC. This translates into CASSQHTGTAEETQYF.

The genes are TRBV29-1 and TRBJ2-3; TRBD2 matches 10 bases. CDR3 size: 14 residues. After removal of 1 base from V and 4 bases from J, the junction contained 2 bases not matched to a gene. Germline V CDR1 and CDR2: SQVTM, ANQGSEA. The CDR3 spells CSVEGLAGADTQYF. CDR3 nucleotide sequence: TGCAGCGTTGAAGGTCTAGCGGGGGCAGATACGCAGTATTTT.

The gene calls are TRBV4-3 and TRBJ1-6, with no clear D. V dropped 2 bases and J dropped 7 bases, with 12 bases sitting between them. CDR3 length: 15 amino acids. The germline gives CDR1 LGHNA, CDR2 YSLEER. The CDR3 nucleotides read TGCGCCAGCAGCCAATACCGGGAACCAAATTCACCCCTCCACTTT. Translated, it gives CASSQYREPNSPLHF.

The rearrangement uses TRBV6-6 and TRBJ2-7; perhaps TRBD1 as D (6 bases). CDR1 MNHNY and CDR2 SVGAGI come from the germline V gene (reference sequence). V dropped 5 bases and J dropped 4 bases, with 9 bases sitting between them. The CDR3 sequence is 12 residues long. The CDR3 protein is CASSVDRYEQYF. Here the CDR3 DNA reads TGTGCCAGCAGTGTCGACAGGTACGAGCAGTACTTC.